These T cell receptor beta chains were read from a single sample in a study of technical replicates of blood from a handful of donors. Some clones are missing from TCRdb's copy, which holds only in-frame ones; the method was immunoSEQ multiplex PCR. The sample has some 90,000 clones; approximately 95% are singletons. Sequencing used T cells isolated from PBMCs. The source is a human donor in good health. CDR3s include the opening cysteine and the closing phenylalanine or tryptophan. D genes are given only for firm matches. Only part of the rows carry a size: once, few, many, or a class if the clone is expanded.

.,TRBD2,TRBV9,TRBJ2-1,CASSLGTSGHSSTYNEQFF,TGTGCCAGCAGCCTGGGGACTAGCGGGCATTCTTCGACCTACAATGAGCAGTTCTTC
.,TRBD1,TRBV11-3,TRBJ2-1,CASSFGTGYEQFF,TGTGCCAGCAGCTTCGGGACAGGATATGAGCAGTTCTTC
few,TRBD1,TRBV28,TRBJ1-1,CASSLVDRATEAFF,TGTGCCAGCAGTTTGGTAGACAGGGCTACTGAAGCTTTCTTT
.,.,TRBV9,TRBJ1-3,CASSVGMIRGTGNTIYF,TGTGCCAGCAGCGTAGGTATGATCCGAGGTACTGGAAACACCATATATTTT
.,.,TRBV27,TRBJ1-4,CASSLLSQNNEKLFF,TGTGCCAGCAGTTTATTAAGTCAGAATAATGAAAAACTGTTTTTT
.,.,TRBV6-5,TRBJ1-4,CASSLFVGGGEKLFF,TGTGCCAGCAGTTTATTTGTTGGGGGGGGAGAAAAACTGTTTTTT
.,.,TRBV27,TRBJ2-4,CASSLRGGFAKNIQYF,TGTGCCAGCAGTTTACGTGGCGGGTTTGCCAAAAACATTCAGTACTTC
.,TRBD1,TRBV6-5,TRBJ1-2,CASRRTGGHNYGYTF,TGTGCCAGCAGAAGGACAGGGGGCCATAACTATGGCTACACCTTC
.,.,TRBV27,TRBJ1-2,CASSGQSNYGYTF,TGTGCCAGCAGTGGACAGTCTAACTATGGCTACACCTTC
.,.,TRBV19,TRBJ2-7,CASSNRDSYEQYF,TGTGCCAGTAGTAACCGGGACTCCTACGAGCAGTACTTC
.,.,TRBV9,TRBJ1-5,CASSVGGGGSNQPQHF,TGTGCCAGCAGCGTAGGGGGGGGAGGAAGCAATCAGCCCCAGCATTTT
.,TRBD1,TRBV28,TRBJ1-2,CASSPGQVNYGYTF,TGTGCCAGCAGTCCAGGACAGGTTAACTATGGCTACACCTTC
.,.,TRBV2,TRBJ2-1,CASSMGWENEQFF,TGTGCCAGCAGTATGGGCTGGGAGAATGAGCAGTTCTTC
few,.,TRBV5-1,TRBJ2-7,CASSLAGGSYEQYF,TGCGCCAGCAGCTTGGCCGGGGGATCATACGAGCAGTACTTC
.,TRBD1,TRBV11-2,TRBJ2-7,CASNRGSYEQYF,TGTGCCAGCAACAGGGGTTCCTACGAGCAGTACTTC
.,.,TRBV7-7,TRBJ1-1,CASSYRENTEAFF,TGTGCCAGCAGCTACCGGGAGAACACTGAAGCTTTCTTT